This T cell receptor (beta chain) was identified during a study of CD8 T cells in ankylosing spondylitis. The CDR3 has 15 amino acids. Unmatched junction bases numbered 7, after V lost 0 bases and J lost 6 bases. Germline-derived CDR1 and CDR2 are SGDLS and YYNGEE. Study-wide points: Apparently characteristic of ankylosing spondylitis blood was a TCR beta motif (roughly 8 highly homologous variants). In synovial fluid and blood from reactive arthritis, some motif variants were previously reported.

TCRdb reprocessed the 5' RACE reads via MiXCR and lists one record per CDR3 protein. The profile shows 390,000 or so distinct CDR3 sequences, around 22% of them singletons. This clonotype was observed a few times. Its antigen remains unknown. The chain has TRBV9 and TRBJ2-3; 7 bases align to TRBD2. Specimen: blood, either unsorted or a sorted T cell fraction (not recorded which). The TCR was taken from a male donor with ankylosing spondylitis. This CDR3 is CASSVAPVGGDTQYF. CDR3 coding DNA: TGTGCCAGCAGCGTAGCCCCCGTCGGGGGGGATACGCAGTATTTT.